Following are 25 T cell receptor beta chains from one sample sequenced in a study of T cells in Graves' hyperthyroidism and ophthalmopathy. Template material for amplifying TCR beta CDR3 regions consisted of RNA transcripts. Primed by the HTBI set, a first-round RT-PCR was run on the TCR CDR3. Via MiXCR, TCRdb re-called the multiplex PCR reads, giving one row per CDR3 protein. The repertoire consists of under 250,000 distinct CDR3 sequences, with 17% occurring once and the leading ten covering more than 50%. The sequenced sample consisted of blood. Source of these receptors: a woman in her forties or fifties with Graves' hyperthyroidism.

This clonotype has ten or more counts. The V and J genes are TRBV5-1 and TRBJ2-7; 8 nucleotides line up with TRBD1. The CDR3 contains 14 residues. Germline CDR1 reads SGHRS; CDR2 reads YFSETQ. J was trimmed by 5 bases and V by 4 bases; bases with no gene match: 8. The CDR3 nucleotides read TGCGCCAGCAGCCCTGGACAGGGTTTCAACGAGCAGTACTTC. Protein: CASSPGQGFNEQYF.

Only a few counts were recorded for this clonotype. Possible read error: a much larger clone is one base away. The chain employs TRBV11-2 and TRBJ2-2; TRBD2 matches at 11 bases. There are 15 residues in the CDR3. From germline, CDR1 is SGHAT and CDR2 FQNNGV. The CDR3 DNA reads as TGTACCAGCAGCTTAGCGGGAGGGGTCCCCGGGGAGCTGTTTTTT. Its protein product is CTSSLAGGVPGELFF.

This clonotype was counted at least ten times. V is TRBV20-1 and J is TRBJ2-5; D gene unclear. The germline CDR1 and CDR2 sequences are DFQATT and SNEGSKA (reference sequence). V lost 1 base and J 2 bases, leaving 8 bases between the germline ends. CDR3 length equals 13 residues. The CDR3 here is CSARVRRQETQYF. In DNA, the CDR3 is TGCAGTGCTAGAGTTCGGAGACAAGAGACCCAGTACTTC.

This clonotype was observed many times. The chain combines TRBV12-3 or TRBV12-4 with TRBJ2-3; D unresolved. The length of the CDR3 is 18 residues. Deletions cut 0 bases from V and 3 bases from J, with 19 bases between. CDR3 sequence reads: CASSLAQGSTVVTDTQYF. The CDR3 nucleotides read TGTGCCAGCAGTTTAGCGCAAGGTAGCACTGTTGTAACAGATACGCAGTATTTT.

This clonotype has more than one count but fewer than ten. CDR3 loop: CASSTQGDLRETQYF. CDR3 nucleotide sequence: TGTGCCAGCAGTACCCAGGGGGATTTGAGGGAGACCCAGTACTTC. The chain has TRBV28 and TRBJ2-5; 7 bases line up with TRBD1. Germline CDR1 and CDR2: MDHEN and SYDVKM. The CDR3 length is 15 residues. V lost 5 bases and J lost 5; bases outside the gene matches: 11.

The table lists this clonotype with many counts. V is TRBV20-1 and J is TRBJ2-1; 8 bases are shared with TRBD2. This CDR3 has 14 amino acids. V gave up 6 bases and J gave up 5 bases; unmatched junction bases: 9. The germline V gene has CDR1 DFQATT and CDR2 SNEGSKA (reference sequence). CDR3 region: CSATGLVNDNEQFF. CDR3 DNA: TGCAGTGCCACGGGACTAGTGAACGACAATGAGCAGTTCTTC.

This clonotype was picked up many times. The J gene is TRBJ2-7, the V gene TRBV18; unclear D gene. V lost 0 bases and J 9 bases, leaving 9 bases between the germline ends. This CDR3 contains 12 residues. CDR1 is KGHSH, CDR2 LQKENI, per germline. CDR3 loop: CASSPPESGQYF. CDR3 nucleotide sequence: TGTGCCAGCTCACCACCGGAATCTGGGCAGTACTTC.

The chain employs TRBV19 and TRBJ1-2, with D perhaps TRBD1 (5 bases). The germline gives CDR1 LNHDA, CDR2 SQIVND (reference sequence). The CDR3 consists of 14 residues. V was shortened by 10 bases and J by 10 bases, with 25 bases between the two germline ends. CDR3 sequence: CAIGLPGPELDYTF. The CDR3 nucleotides read TGTGCCATTGGGCTTCCGGGACCGGAGTTGGACTACACCTTC.

This clonotype was seen many times. This chain connects TRBV7-2 to TRBJ2-7; D is unresolved. Germline V gene sequence: CDR1 SGHTA, CDR2 FQGNSA. V lost 4 bases, J lost 8 bases, and 12 bases lay in between. This CDR3 is built from 12 residues. The CDR3 sequence is CASSSDQKKQYF. The DNA of the CDR3 is TGTGCCAGCAGCTCCGACCAAAAAAAGCAGTACTTC.

This rearrangement joins TRBV11-3 to TRBJ2-7; TRBD2 matches 10 bases. The junction had 23 bases not matched to a gene; V was cut back by 5 bases and J by 4 bases. The CDR3 is 20 amino acids. Per the germline V gene, CDR1 is SGHNT and CDR2 is YENEEA. The CDR3 reads CASSHPAPAGLAGVGYEQYF. The CDR3 DNA follows: TGTGCCAGCAGCCACCCCGCCCCCGCTGGGCTAGCGGGAGTCGGATACGAGCAGTACTTC.

CDR3 amino acids: CASSQRRGRETQYF. CDR3 nucleotide sequence: TGTGCCAGCAGCCAAAGGCGGGGTAGGGAGACCCAGTACTTC. The rearrangement uses TRBV6-1 and TRBJ2-5; TRBD2 is a possible D gene (6 bases). The CDR3 is 14 residues long. Trimming shortened V by 6 bases and J by 5 bases, and 16 bases separated the two germline ends. Germline V gene data show CDR1 as MNHNS and CDR2 as SASEGT.

This clonotype occurred many times. The genes are TRBV7-6 and TRBJ1-1, with D perhaps TRBD1 (5 bases). The germline CDR1 and CDR2 sequences are SGHVS and FNYEAQ. V lost 1 base, J lost 11 bases, and 11 bases lay in between. This CDR3 region has 12 residues. This chain's CDR3 is CASSLDQEGAFF. The CDR3 nucleotides read TGTGCCAGCAGCTTAGATCAGGAGGGGGCTTTCTTT.

This clonotype was detected many times. This rearrangement joins TRBV20-1 to TRBJ1-1, with TRBD1 identical over 7 bases. The CDR3 has 13 amino acids. Trimming removed 4 bases from V and 1 base from J; junction bases left unmatched: 3. Germline V gene sequence: CDR1 DFQATT, CDR2 SNEGSKA (reference sequence). CDR3 coding DNA: TGCAGTGCTACCAGGACAGGGAACACTGAAGCTTTCTTT. Protein: CSATRTGNTEAFF.

This chain connects TRBV5-1 to TRBJ2-7; 7 positions agree with TRBD1. CDR3 length: 14 amino acids. V shed 5 bases, J shed 0 bases, and the junction held 5 bases outside the gene matches. Germline-derived CDR1 and CDR2 are SGHRS and YFSETQ. The CDR3 loop reads CASRFWDSSYEQYF. CDR3 nucleotide sequence: TGCGCCAGCAGGTTTTGGGACAGCTCCTACGAGCAGTACTTC.

This clonotype was counted only a few times. This chain joins TRBV6-2 or TRBV6-3 and TRBJ2-7; TRBD2 matches 14 bases. CDR1 is MNHEY and CDR2 is SVGEGT in the germline V gene. Germline trimming cut 6 bases from V and 0 bases from J; bases unmatched to any gene: 7. The CDR3 covers 17 residues. CDR3 in amino acids: CASRGGTSGRSSYEQYF. DNA of the CDR3: TGTGCCAGCAGGGGAGGGACTAGCGGGAGAAGCTCCTACGAGCAGTACTTC.

This clonotype was observed a handful of times. The chain uses TRBV7-9 and TRBJ1-2, with no clear D. Trimming stripped 6 bases from V and 3 bases from J, with 17 bases between. The CDR3 totals 15 residues. Germline V gives CDR1 SEHNR, CDR2 FQNEAQ (reference sequence). The CDR3 DNA is TGTGCCAGCAGGAGCGAGGTGGTAGCTGACTATGGCTACACCTTC. It is translated as CASRSEVVADYGYTF. Supplemented by reference TRBV7-9 and TRBJ1-2, the full variable domain reads DTGVSQNPRHKITKRGQNVTFRCDPISEHNRLYWYRQTLGQGPEFLTYFQNEAQLEKSRLLSDRFSAERPKGSFSTLEIQRTEQGDSAMYLCASRSEVVADYGYTFGSGTRLTVV.

CDR3 sequence: CASIRQGSYEQYF. The DNA of the CDR3 is TGTGCCAGCATTCGACAGGGGTCTTACGAGCAGTACTTC. This chain joins TRBV6-1 and TRBJ2-7; TRBD1 matches at 8 bases. Germline CDR1 and CDR2: MNHNS and SASEGT. There are 13 residues in the CDR3. V was clipped by 7 bases and J by 4 bases; unmatched bases: 6.

Ten or more counts support this clonotype. The V and J genes are TRBV27 and TRBJ1-6; D unclear. Germline CDR1 and CDR2: MNHEY and SMNVEV (reference sequence). V was trimmed by 4 bases and J by 6 bases, leaving 4 bases between them. The CDR3 runs 12 residues. CDR3 sequence reads: CASSWLNSPLHF. CDR3 coding DNA: TGTGCCAGCAGTTGGCTTAATTCACCCCTCCACTTT.

The chain is built from TRBV7-2 and TRBJ1-4; 7 bases are shared with TRBD1. With V trimmed by 1 base and J by 0 bases, 8 bases remained unmatched. Germline-derived CDR1 and CDR2 are SGHTA and FQGNSA. The CDR3 has 18 amino acids. DNA for the CDR3: TGTGCCAGCAGCTTAGTACCTCAGGGGGTTGCAACTAATGAAAAACTGTTTTTT. This sequence encodes CASSLVPQGVATNEKLFF.

In this sample, this clonotype turned up many times. The chain links TRBV7-8 to TRBJ2-7; D unresolved. The CDR3 has 11 residues. The germline CDR1 and CDR2 sequences are SGHVS and FQNEAQ. V was clipped by 3 bases and J by 5 bases, with 5 bases between them. CDR3 nucleotides: TGTGCCAGCAGCTTGAGTGACGAGCAGTACTTC. Protein sequence: CASSLSDEQYF.

This clonotype was found a few times. A read error may explain this, as a much larger clone is one base away. The J gene is TRBJ1-4, the V gene TRBV28; D gene ambiguous. This CDR3 is 13 amino acids long. Germline-derived CDR1 and CDR2 are MDHEN and SYDVKM. CDR3: CASTRLADEKLLF. For the CDR3, the DNA is TGTGCCAGCACAAGACTGGCGGATGAAAAACTGCTTTTT.

The rearrangement joins TRBV25-1 to TRBJ1-3; unclear D gene. There are 14 residues in the CDR3. V was pared by 4 bases and J by 0 bases, with 7 bases between. CDR1 is MGHDK and CDR2 is SYGVNS in the germline V gene. The CDR3 sequence is CASSGNYSGNTIYF. CDR3 sequence (DNA): TGTGCCAGCAGTGGCAACTACTCTGGAAACACCATATATTTT.

Many counts were recorded for this clonotype. The genes are TRBV12-5 and TRBJ2-1; D may be TRBD2 (5 bases). Germline V CDR1 and CDR2: LGHNT, FRNRAP. This CDR3 is 13 amino acids long. Trimming cost V 6 bases and J 8 bases, with 14 bases left between them. The CDR3 region is CASGSTRAHEQFF. The CDR3 DNA sequence: TGTGCTAGTGGATCTACTAGGGCCCATGAGCAGTTCTTC.

This clonotype has a single count. The J gene is TRBJ2-5, the V gene TRBV24-1; TRBD2 matches at 11 bases. The J segment lost 5 bases and the V segment lost 3 bases, leaving 13 bases of the junction unmatched. Germline CDR1 and CDR2: KGHDR and SFDVKD. This CDR3 has 18 amino acids. The CDR3 bases are TGTGCCACCAGTGATCCCCGGAGTATAGCGGGAGGGCTTGAGACCCAGTACTTC. It yields the protein CATSDPRSIAGGLETQYF.

This clonotype occurred many times. V is TRBV5-1 and J is TRBJ2-7; 7 positions agree with TRBD1. CDR3 length: 14 amino acids. CDR1 and CDR2 from the germline V gene are SGHRS and YFSETQ. The junction had 3 bases not matched to a gene; V was cut back by 3 bases and J by 0 bases. The DNA of the CDR3 is TGCGCCAGCAGCTCGACAGGGTTCTCCTACGAGCAGTACTTC. It specifies CASSSTGFSYEQYF.